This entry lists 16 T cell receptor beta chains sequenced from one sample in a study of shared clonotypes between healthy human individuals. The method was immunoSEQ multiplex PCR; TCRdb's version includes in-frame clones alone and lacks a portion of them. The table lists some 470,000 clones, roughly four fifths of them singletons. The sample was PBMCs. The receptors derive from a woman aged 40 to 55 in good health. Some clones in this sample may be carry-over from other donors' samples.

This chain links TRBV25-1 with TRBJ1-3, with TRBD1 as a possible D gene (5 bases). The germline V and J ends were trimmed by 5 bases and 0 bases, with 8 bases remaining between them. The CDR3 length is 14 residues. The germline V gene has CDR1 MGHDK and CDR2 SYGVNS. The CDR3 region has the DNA TGTGCCAGCAGTTGGGGCAGCTCTGGAAACACCATATATTTT. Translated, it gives CASSWGSSGNTIYF. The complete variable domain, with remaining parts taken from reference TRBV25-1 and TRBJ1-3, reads EADIYQTPRYLVIGTGKKITLECSQTMGHDKMYWYQQDPGMELHLIHYSYGVNSTEKGDLSSESTVSRIRTEHFPLTLESARPSHTSQYLCASSWGSSGNTIYFGEGSWLTVV.

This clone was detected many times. This chain's CDR3 is CASSGSGRFNEQFF. CDR3 DNA: TGTGCCAGCAGTGGTAGCGGGAGGTTTAATGAGCAGTTCTTC. V is TRBV6-1 and J is TRBJ2-1; 10 bases fit TRBD2. Germline V CDR1 and CDR2: MNHNS, SASEGT. Unmatched junction bases numbered 4, after V lost 4 bases and J lost 7 bases. The CDR3 has 14 amino acids.

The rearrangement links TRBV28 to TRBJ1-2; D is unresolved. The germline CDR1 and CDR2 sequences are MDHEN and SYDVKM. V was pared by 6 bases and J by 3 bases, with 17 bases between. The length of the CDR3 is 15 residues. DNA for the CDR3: TGTGCCAGCAGGTCCCCCCGTCGGGCAGACTATGGCTACACCTTC. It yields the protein CASRSPRRADYGYTF.

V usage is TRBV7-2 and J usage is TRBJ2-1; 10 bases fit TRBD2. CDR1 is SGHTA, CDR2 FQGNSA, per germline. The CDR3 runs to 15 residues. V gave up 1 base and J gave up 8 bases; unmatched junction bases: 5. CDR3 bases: TGTGCCAGCAGCTTAGTAGCGGGAGGTAGCGATGAGCAGTTCTTC. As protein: CASSLVAGGSDEQFF.

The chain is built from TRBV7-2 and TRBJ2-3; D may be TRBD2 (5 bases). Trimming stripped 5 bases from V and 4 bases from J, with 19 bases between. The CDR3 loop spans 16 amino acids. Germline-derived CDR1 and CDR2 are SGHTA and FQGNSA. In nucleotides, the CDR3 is TGTGCCAGCAGCCGCGACTATATCCTCTCCCCAGATACGCAGTATTTT. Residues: CASSRDYILSPDTQYF.

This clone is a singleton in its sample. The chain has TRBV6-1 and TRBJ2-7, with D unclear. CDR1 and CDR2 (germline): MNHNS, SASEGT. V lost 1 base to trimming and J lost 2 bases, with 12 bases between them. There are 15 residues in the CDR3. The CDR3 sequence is CASSEVGSSTYEQYF. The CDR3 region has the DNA TGTGCCAGCAGTGAAGTAGGGTCCAGCACCTACGAGCAGTACTTC.

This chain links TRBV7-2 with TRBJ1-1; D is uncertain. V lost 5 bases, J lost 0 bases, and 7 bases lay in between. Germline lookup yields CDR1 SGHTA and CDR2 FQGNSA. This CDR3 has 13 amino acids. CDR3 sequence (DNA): TGTGCCAGCAGCGAGCAGTTGAACACTGAAGCTTTCTTT. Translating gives CASSEQLNTEAFF.

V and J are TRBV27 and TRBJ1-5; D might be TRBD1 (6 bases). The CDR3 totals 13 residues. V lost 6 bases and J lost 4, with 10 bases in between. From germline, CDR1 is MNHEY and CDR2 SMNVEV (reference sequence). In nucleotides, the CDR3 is TGTGCCAGCAGCAACAGGGTGAATCAGCCCCAGCATTTT. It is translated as CASSNRVNQPQHF.

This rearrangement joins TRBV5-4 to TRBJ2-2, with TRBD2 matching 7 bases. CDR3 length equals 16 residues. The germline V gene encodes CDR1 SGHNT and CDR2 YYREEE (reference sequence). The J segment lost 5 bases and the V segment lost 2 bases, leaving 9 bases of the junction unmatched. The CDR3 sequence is CASSLMGLPKTGELFF. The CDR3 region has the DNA TGTGCCAGCAGCTTAATGGGACTACCTAAGACCGGGGAGCTGTTTTTT.

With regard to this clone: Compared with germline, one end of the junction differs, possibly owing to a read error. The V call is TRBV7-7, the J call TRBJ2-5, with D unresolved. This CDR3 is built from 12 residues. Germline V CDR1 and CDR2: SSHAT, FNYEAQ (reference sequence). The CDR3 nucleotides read TGTGCTAGCAGCTTAGACCAAGAGACCCAGTACTTC. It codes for CASSLDQETQYF.

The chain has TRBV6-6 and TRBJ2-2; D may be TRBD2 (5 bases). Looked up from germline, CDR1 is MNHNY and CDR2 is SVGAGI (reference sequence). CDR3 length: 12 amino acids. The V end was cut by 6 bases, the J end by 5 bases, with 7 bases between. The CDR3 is CASRRGTGELFF. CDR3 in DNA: TGTGCCAGCAGGAGAGGGACCGGGGAGCTGTTTTTT.

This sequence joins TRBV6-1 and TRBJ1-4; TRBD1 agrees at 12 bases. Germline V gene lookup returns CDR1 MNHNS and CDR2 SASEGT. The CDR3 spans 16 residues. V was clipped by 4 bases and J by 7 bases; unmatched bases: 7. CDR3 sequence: CASSGLPGQGAEKLFF. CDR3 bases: TGTGCCAGCAGTGGCCTACCGGGACAGGGGGCTGAAAAACTGTTTTTT.

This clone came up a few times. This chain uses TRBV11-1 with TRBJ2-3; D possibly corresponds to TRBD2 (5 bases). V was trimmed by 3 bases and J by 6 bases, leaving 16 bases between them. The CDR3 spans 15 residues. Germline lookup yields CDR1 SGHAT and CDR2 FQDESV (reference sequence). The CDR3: CASSFRRATYDTQYF. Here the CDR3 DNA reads TGTGCCAGCAGCTTTCGGCGGGCTACGTACGATACGCAGTATTTT.

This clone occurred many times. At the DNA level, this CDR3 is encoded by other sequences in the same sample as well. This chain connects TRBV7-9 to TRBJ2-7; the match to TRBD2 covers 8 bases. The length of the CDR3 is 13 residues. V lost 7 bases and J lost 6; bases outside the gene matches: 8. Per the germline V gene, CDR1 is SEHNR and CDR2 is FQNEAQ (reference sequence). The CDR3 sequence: CASKTAGVGEQYF. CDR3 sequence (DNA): TGTGCCAGCAAAACAGCGGGAGTGGGCGAGCAGTACTTC.

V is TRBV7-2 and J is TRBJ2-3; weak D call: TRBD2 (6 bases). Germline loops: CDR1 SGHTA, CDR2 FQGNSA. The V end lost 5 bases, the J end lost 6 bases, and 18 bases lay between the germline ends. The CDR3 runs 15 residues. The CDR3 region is CASSLGTPREDTQYF. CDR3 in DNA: TGTGCCAGCAGCCTCGGGACGCCTCGGGAGGATACGCAGTATTTT.

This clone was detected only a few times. The CDR3 protein is CASSQALMDREPFF. CDR3 DNA sequence: TGCGCCAGCAGCCAGGCCCTGATGGACAGGGAGCCTTTCTTT. The chain carries TRBV4-3 and TRBJ1-1; 8 bases are shared with TRBD1. The junction had 12 bases not matched to a gene; V was cut back by 3 bases and J by 12 bases. This CDR3 comprises 14 residues. Germline CDR1 reads LGHNA; CDR2 reads YSLEER.